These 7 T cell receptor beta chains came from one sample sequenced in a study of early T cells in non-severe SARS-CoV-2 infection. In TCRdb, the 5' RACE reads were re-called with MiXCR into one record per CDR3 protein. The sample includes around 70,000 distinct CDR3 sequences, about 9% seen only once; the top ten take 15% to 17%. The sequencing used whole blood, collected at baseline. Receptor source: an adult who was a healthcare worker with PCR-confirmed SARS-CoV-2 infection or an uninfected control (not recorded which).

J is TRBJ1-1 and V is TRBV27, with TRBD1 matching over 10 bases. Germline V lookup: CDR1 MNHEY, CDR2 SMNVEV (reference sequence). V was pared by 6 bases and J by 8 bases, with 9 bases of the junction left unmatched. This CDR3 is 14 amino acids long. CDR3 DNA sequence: TGTGCCAGCAGGAGAGGACAGGGGGGACTAGAAGCTTTCTTT. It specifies CASRRGQGGLEAFF.

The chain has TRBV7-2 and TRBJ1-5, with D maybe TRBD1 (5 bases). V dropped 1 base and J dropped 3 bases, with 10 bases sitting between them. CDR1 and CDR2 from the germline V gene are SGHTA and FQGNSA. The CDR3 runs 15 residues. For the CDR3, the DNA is TGTGCCAGCAGCTTAGGGGGCAGGCTCAATCAGCCCCAGCATTTT. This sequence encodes CASSLGGRLNQPQHF.

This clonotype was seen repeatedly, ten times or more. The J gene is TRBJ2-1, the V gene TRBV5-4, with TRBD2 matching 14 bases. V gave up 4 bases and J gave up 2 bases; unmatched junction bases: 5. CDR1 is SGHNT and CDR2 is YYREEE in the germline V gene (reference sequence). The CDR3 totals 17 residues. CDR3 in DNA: TGTGCCAGCAGCCCCGGACTAGCGGGAGGAGCCTACAATGAGCAGTTCTTC. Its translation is CASSPGLAGGAYNEQFF.

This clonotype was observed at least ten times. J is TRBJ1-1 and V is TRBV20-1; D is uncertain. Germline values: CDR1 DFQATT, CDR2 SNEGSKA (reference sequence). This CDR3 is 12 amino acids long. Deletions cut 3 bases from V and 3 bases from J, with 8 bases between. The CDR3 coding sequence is TGCAGTGCTAGCAAAGGACACACTGAAGCTTTCTTT. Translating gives CSASKGHTEAFF.

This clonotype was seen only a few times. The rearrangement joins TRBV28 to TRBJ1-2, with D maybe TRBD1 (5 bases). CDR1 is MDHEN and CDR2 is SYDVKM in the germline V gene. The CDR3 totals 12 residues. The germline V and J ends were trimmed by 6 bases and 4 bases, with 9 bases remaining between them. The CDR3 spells CASSFQGYGYTF. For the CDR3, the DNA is TGTGCCAGCAGCTTCCAGGGCTATGGCTACACCTTC.

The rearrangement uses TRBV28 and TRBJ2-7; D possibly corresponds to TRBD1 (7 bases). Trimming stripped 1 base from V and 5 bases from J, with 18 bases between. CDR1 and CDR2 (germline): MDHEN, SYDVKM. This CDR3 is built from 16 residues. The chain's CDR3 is CASSLLRGGGRNEQYF. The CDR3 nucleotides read TGTGCCAGCAGTTTATTGAGAGGAGGGGGCCGGAACGAGCAGTACTTC.

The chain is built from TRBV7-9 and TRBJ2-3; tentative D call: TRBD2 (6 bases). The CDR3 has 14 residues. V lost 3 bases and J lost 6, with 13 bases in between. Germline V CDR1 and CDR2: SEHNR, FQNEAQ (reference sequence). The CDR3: CASSLTGVSDTQYF. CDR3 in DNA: TGTGCCAGCAGCTTGACGGGAGTTTCGGATACGCAGTATTTT.